The sequence of this T cell receptor (beta chain) was determined in a study of blood T cell repertoires in COVID-19. TCRdb keeps only in-frame clones here, not all; method: immunoSEQ multiplex PCR. This repertoire shows around 100,000 clones, 75% to 90% found once; its top ten account for about 27%. The CDR3 contains 14 residues. Trimming took off 7 bases at V and 6 bases at J, with 18 bases between the two ends. Per the germline V gene, CDR1 is SGHTA and CDR2 is FQGNSA. This sequence was found in a man aged 60 to 69 with acute or convalescent COVID-19. Sequencing was performed on peripheral blood. V usage is TRBV7-2 and J usage is TRBJ1-2; TRBD1 might be the D (6 bases). Here the CDR3 reads CASIISRTGNGYTF. The CDR3 DNA is TGTGCCAGCATCATATCCCGCACAGGGAATGGCTACACCTTC.